This is a list of T cell receptor beta chains from one sample in a study of OX40 agonist ivuxolimab in advanced cancers. TCRdb keeps only in-frame clones here, not all; method: immunoSEQ multiplex PCR. The sample has about 28,000 clones, roughly 80% seen once; the top ten hold 11%. This specimen consisted of CD4+ or CD8+ T cells sorted from blood, obtained in a trial of the OX40 agonist ivuxolimab. The receptors were gathered from an adult with an advanced solid tumor such as melanoma, head and neck, liver or kidney cancer. Each CDR3 is given with its conserved first and last residue.

v_call | cdr3_length | cdr3_aa
TRBV6-5 | 14 | CASLLAGTTGELFF
TRBV6-5 | 14 | CASRRGQGGYEQYF
TRBV2 | 13 | CAVPRASAYEQYF
TRBV7-8 | 12 | CASSFQYNEQFF
TRBV6-4 | 13 | CASSLQEDQPQHF
TRBV7-2 | 14 | CASSPDGGSYGYTF
TRBV20-1 | 8 | CSAPGAFF
TRBV5-8 | 14 | CASSPRDLRETQYF
TRBV7-9 | 14 | CASSRDGPAYEQYF
TRBV7-6 | 14 | CASSLSGQGTEQYF
TRBV29-1 | 13 | CSVEGRQTYEQYF
TRBV6-1 | 12 | CASRLDNSPLHF
TRBV7-8 | 19 | CASSTRSGGAGKFADTQYF
TRBV9 | 15 | CASSVGTGFQETQYF
TRBV28 | 15 | CASSWWDLLNQPQHF
TRBV10-3 | 15 | CATLEAGAKDYGYTF
TRBV9 | 14 | CASSPDSLNTEAFF
TRBV9 | 13 | CASSVVPEETQYF
TRBV9 | 17 | CASSPSPGVLGMWKLFF
TRBV6-1 | 15 | CASSASLLREDIQYF
TRBV5-4 | 15 | CASSAEGQGESPLHF
TRBV14 | 14 | CASSQGVSGNTIYF
TRBV7-6 | 15 | CASSPEPGADEKLFF
TRBV7-8 | 12 | CASSLLRDTQYF
TRBV7-6 | 14 | CASSLGAGDYGYTF
TRBV27 | 17 | CASSGQDFHLGWRAQYF
TRBV9 | 14 | CASSVAYRGDTQYF
TRBV27 | 14 | CASSPLSSRDTQYF
TRBV6-6 | 11 | CASSYGTEQFF
TRBV7-9 | 11 | CASSLGPEQYF
TRBV5-6 | 13 | CASSLALSDGQYF
TRBV27 | 13 | CASSFGAIDTQYF
TRBV30 | 11 | CASARENGYTF
TRBV30 | 16 | CAWSVPISSGADVLTF